The T cell receptor beta chain described here comes from a study of graft-versus-host responses after intestinal transplantation (dated by TCRdb to the early 2020s). Concerning the study at large: The transplants that recipients received were multivisceral, liver-intestinal, or isolated intestinal. To identify alloreactive clones, pre-transplant mixed lymphocyte reaction products were sequenced and then compared with unstimulated pre-transplant donor and recipient T cells. After intestinal transplantation, graft-versus-host and host-versus-graft alloreactive T cell clones were followed in the graft, circulation and bone marrow using bulk TCR-beta CDR3 sequencing. A peak of at least 4% donor T cells among recipient peripheral blood mononuclear cells was the definition used for donor T cell macrochimerism. Rather than going through the commercial service, samples from three later patients were sequenced in-house on an Illumina MiSeq and processed with MiXCR. All recipients received anti-thymocyte globulin induction followed by maintenance tacrolimus and steroids for three to four years. The cohort enrolled some 23 intestinal transplant recipients including one retransplant, and a few patients lacking pretransplant specimens were excluded. What the study reported, not specific to this receptor: GvH clones turned up in recipient bone marrow, with some appearing earlier in ileal mucosa or blood, a pattern consistent with an intestinal mucosal origin. Early after transplant, declines in HvG clones were associated with peak levels of circulating GvH clones. Patients with donor T cell macrochimerism had high GvH to HvG T cell clonal ratios in their allografts. The conclusions were limited by the relatively low number and heterogeneity of the intestinal transplant patients.

The CDR3 holds 15 amino acids from the cysteine to the phenylalanine. Only CDR3 DNA is held: 45 bases, read in frame from base 1. V ends up 1 base short and J 0 bases short, with an unmatched junction base count of 0. CDR1 and CDR2 (KGHSH, LQKENI) derive from the germline V gene. The library was made by the immunoSEQ multiplex PCR assay. For most patients, genomic DNA was isolated with the Qiagen DNeasy Blood and Tissue Kit and shipped frozen to Adaptive Biotechnologies for TCR sequencing. Adaptive Biotechnologies carried out high-throughput TCR-beta CDR3 sequencing of genomic DNA for most patients. In the original analysis: TCR sequencing data for some 17 patients were retrieved from Adaptive's ImmunoSEQ software; a few other patients were processed with MiXCR and VDJtools. To correct CD4 versus CD8 sorting errors, sequences present in both subsets at a frequency ratio below 5:1 were removed. Because the origin of CDR3 nucleotide sequences shared between donor and recipient could not be assigned, those sequences were removed. Alloreactive clones required at least 2-fold expansion over unstimulated cells and minimum CFSE-low frequency of 0.002% (template counts) or 0.001% (read counts). Clones were considered mappable if detected in sequenced pre-transplant spleen, lymph node, or MLR CFSE-low populations of the donor or recipient. Cumulative frequency of alloreactive clones was calculated as a percentage of all sequences weighted by copy number. This is the immuneACCESS table as TCRdb keeps it, with only in-frame sequences that have V and J called. A part of the clones is gone; compared with another copy, unresolved V genes explain less than half, and the rest is unexplained. V and J calls and clone size come straight from that table; D and trimming were deduced from the DNA. This sample lists 25,000 or so clones; around 80% were detected once. Jointly, the top ten make up 0.7% of the sample.

In light of the paper, this sample's time point label describes: cells obtained before transplantation from donor or recipient. CD3+CD4+ and CD3+CD8+ populations were FACS-sorted from unstimulated pre-transplant donor and recipient cells taken from spleen or lymph nodes. To note about this clone: Its target antigen remains unknown. Per-nucleotide qualities are absent, and no much larger clonotype sits a single base away.

The clonotype was recovered from a human donor who received an intestinal transplant. The sample here was unstimulated CD4+ T cells sorted from spleen or lymph node cells, taken before intestinal transplant. The chain is assembled from TRBV18 and TRBJ2-1; 7 nucleotides in the junction match TRBD2. The CDR3 reads CASSPLAGSYNEQFF. The bases read TGTGCCAGCTCACCACTAGCGGGCTCCTACAATGAGCAGTTCTTC.